One sample yielded the 29 T cell receptor beta chains listed below, sequenced in a study of T-cell reconstitution after alpha-beta-depleted transplantation in children. The library targeted TCRbeta and was prepared with unique molecular identifiers. MiXCR was run by TCRdb on the PCR reads, yielding one entry per CDR3 protein. Of 200,000 to 300,000 distinct CDR3 sequences listed, about 12% are singletons. The material was PBMCs from the stem cell graft donor, obtained from the stem cell graft. These receptors all come from a human donor who donated a stem cell graft to a child with acute lymphoblastic leukemia.

This clonotype was counted ten times or more. The gene calls are TRBV28 and TRBJ2-2; TRBD1 or TRBD2 may be the D gene (5 bases each). V lost 3 bases to trimming and J lost 6 bases, with 14 bases between them. Germline V lookup: CDR1 MDHEN, CDR2 SYDVKM. The CDR3 is 15 amino acids. The CDR3: CASSFRGTTSGELFF. Written as DNA, the CDR3 is TGTGCCAGCAGTTTCCGAGGGACCACTTCCGGGGAGCTGTTTTTT.

In this sample, this clonotype turned up many times. The chain links TRBV29-1 to TRBJ1-5; tentative D call: TRBD1 (6 bases). CDR1 is SQVTM, CDR2 ANQGSEA, per germline. The ends were cut back, 6 bases at V and 3 bases at J, with 9 bases in the middle. The CDR3 length is 12 residues. The CDR3 bases are TGCAGCGTACAGGGTTTCAATCAGCCCCAGCATTTT. Translating it yields CSVQGFNQPQHF.

As concerns this clonotype: A much more abundant neighbour one base away suggests this may be a read error. The CDR3 does not end in the conserved phenylalanine or tryptophan, so this is likely a read error. The V and J genes are TRBV12-3 or TRBV12-4 and TRBJ2-7, with 8 bases matching TRBD1. CDR3 length: 14 amino acids. The J segment lost 3 bases and the V segment lost 1 base, leaving 2 bases of the junction unmatched. Here the CDR3 DNA reads TGTGCCAGCAGTTTAGACAGGGGGGACTACGAGCAGTACTTG. Protein product: CASSLDRGDYEQYL.

Turning to this clonotype: A single base separates this from a much larger clone, so it may be a read error. The chain recombines TRBV15 with TRBJ2-3; D gene unclear. CDR1 and CDR2 (germline): LNHNV, YYDKDF (reference sequence). The V end lost 2 bases, the J end lost 3 bases, and 9 bases lay between the germline ends. The CDR3 contains 14 residues. CDR3 in amino acids: CATSRSRATDTQYF. The CDR3 nucleotides read TGTGCCACCAGCAGATCACGGGCAACAGATACGCAGTATTTT. Together with reference TRBV15 and TRBJ2-3, the CDR3 gives the full variable domain: DAMVIQNPRYQVTQFGKPVTLSCSQTLNHNVMYWYQQKSSQAPKLLFHYYDKDFNNEADTPDNFQSRRPNTSFCFLDIRSPGLGDTAMYLCATSRSRATDTQYFGPGTRLTVL.

This clonotype was recorded once. A much larger clone lies a single base off, so this may be a read error. This chain links TRBV5-8 with TRBJ2-1; weak D call: TRBD2 (5 bases). The CDR3 consists of 14 residues. In germline, CDR1 is SGHTS, CDR2 YDEGEE. V shed 4 bases and J shed 8 bases, with 16 bases lying between them. In nucleotides, the CDR3 is TGTGCCAGCAGCGTGCGGGCTGGAAACGATGAGCAGTTCTTC. This sequence encodes CASSVRAGNDEQFF. The variable domain in full, completed from reference TRBV5-8 and TRBJ2-1, reads EAGVTQSPTHLIKTRGQQATLRCSPISGHTSVYWYQQALGLGLQFLLWYDEGEERNRGNFPPRFSGRQFPNYSSELNVNALELEDSALYLCASSVRAGNDEQFFGPGTRLTVL.

This clonotype was seen repeatedly, ten times or more. The chain joins TRBV5-1 to TRBJ2-1; the match to TRBD2 covers 12 bases. Unmatched junction bases numbered 5, after V lost 0 bases and J lost 7 bases. The CDR3 extends over 16 amino acids. CDR1 SGHRS and CDR2 YFSETQ come from the germline V gene. CDR3 in amino acids: CASSLGGTSGQNEQFF. The CDR3 DNA is TGCGCCAGCAGCTTGGGGGGGACTAGCGGGCAGAATGAGCAGTTCTTC.

This clonotype was detected ten times or more. J is TRBJ1-5 and V is TRBV20-1; D not resolved. The CDR3 is 18 residues long. The germline CDR1 and CDR2 sequences are DFQATT and SNEGSKA (reference sequence). V dropped 0 bases and J dropped 0 bases, with 18 bases sitting between them. CDR3 DNA: TGCAGTGCTAGAGAACGACGCTACGGTGGAAATAGCAATCAGCCCCAGCATTTT. Translation gives CSARERRYGGNSNQPQHF.

This clonotype was detected ten times or more. V is TRBV10-3 and J is TRBJ1-3; 9 bases are shared with TRBD1. This CDR3 contains 16 residues. Trimming removed 6 bases from V and 4 bases from J; junction bases left unmatched: 10. Germline CDR1 and CDR2: ENHRY and SYGVKD. The CDR3 DNA follows: TGTGCCATCAGGGAAACAGGGGGCTTTAAAGGAAACACCATATATTTT. Translated, it gives CAIRETGGFKGNTIYF.

This chain links TRBV19 with TRBJ2-5, with TRBD1 matching 10 bases. This CDR3 spans 15 amino acids. The germline CDR1 and CDR2 sequences are LNHDA and SQIVND (reference sequence). V lost 6 bases and J lost 2; bases outside the gene matches: 6. The CDR3 DNA is TGTGCCAGTAGCCCGACAGGGGGCGAGCAAGAGACCCAGTACTTC. Protein product: CASSPTGGEQETQYF.

This clonotype appeared many times. The V call is TRBV25-1, the J call TRBJ1-3; D gene ambiguous. The V end lost 2 bases, the J end lost 0 bases, and 8 bases lay between the germline ends. Germline V gives CDR1 MGHDK, CDR2 SYGVNS. The CDR3 has 15 residues. CDR3 bases: TGTGCCAGCAGTGAAACTAACAACTCTGGAAACACCATATATTTT. Translated, it gives CASSETNNSGNTIYF.

This clonotype showed up many times. The rearrangement links TRBV20-1 to TRBJ1-1; no reliable D call. Germline assignment: CDR1 DFQATT and CDR2 SNEGSKA (reference sequence). The length of the CDR3 is 13 residues. The germline V and J ends were trimmed by 0 bases and 5 bases, with 10 bases remaining between them. CDR3 nucleotide sequence: TGCAGTGCTAGAGATCGAGGGAAGACTGAAGCTTTCTTT. This encodes CSARDRGKTEAFF.

This clonotype appeared many times. CDR3 amino acids: CASSPTGSSLYGYTF. CDR3 nucleotide sequence: TGTGCCAGCAGCCCGACAGGATCGTCCCTCTATGGCTACACCTTC. The chain has TRBV9 and TRBJ1-2, with D possibly being TRBD1 (6 bases). The CDR3 has 15 amino acids. V shed 4 bases and J shed 4 bases, with 17 bases lying between them. Germline CDR1 SGDLS, CDR2 YYNGEE.

This clonotype was recorded at least ten times. J is TRBJ2-2 and V is TRBV7-6; 7 bases agree with TRBD2. Germline assignment: CDR1 SGHVS and CDR2 FNYEAQ. This CDR3 has 16 residues. Trimming took 0 bases from V and 0 from J; bases not matched to a gene: 1. The CDR3 protein is CASSLAAGANTGELFF. The CDR3 bases are TGTGCCAGCAGCTTAGCGGCGGGGGCGAACACCGGGGAGCTGTTTTTT.

This clonotype was found many times. The V gene is TRBV28, the J gene TRBJ1-2; D gene uncertain. CDR1 MDHEN and CDR2 SYDVKM come from the germline V gene. This CDR3 comprises 11 residues. Deletions cut 6 bases from V and 10 bases from J, with 12 bases between. The CDR3 bases are TGTGCCAGCAGGGAGACCGGGGACTACACCTTC. Translation gives CASRETGDYTF.

This clonotype has ten or more counts. The chain combines TRBV7-2 with TRBJ2-1; possibly TRBD2 for D (7 bases). The V end lost 5 bases, the J end lost 10 bases, and 18 bases lay between the germline ends. The CDR3 extends over 14 amino acids. From germline, CDR1 is SGHTA and CDR2 FQGNSA. CDR3 region: CASSQEGGPREQFF. The DNA for the CDR3 is TGTGCCAGCAGCCAGGAGGGGGGGCCCCGGGAGCAGTTCTTC.

In this sample, this clonotype turned up many times. This rearrangement joins TRBV7-2 to TRBJ1-4, with TRBD1 matching over 9 bases. This CDR3 contains 14 residues. Per the germline V gene, CDR1 is SGHTA and CDR2 is FQGNSA. V was pared by 3 bases and J by 6 bases, with 2 bases of the junction left unmatched. The CDR3 protein is CASSLTGGYEKLFF. The CDR3 DNA reads as TGTGCCAGCAGCTTGACAGGGGGTTATGAAAAACTGTTTTTT.

This clonotype has a count of ten or more. The gene calls are TRBV7-9 and TRBJ2-7; no definite D call. V lost 5 bases and J 5 bases, leaving 10 bases between the germline ends. CDR1 is SEHNR, CDR2 FQNEAQ, per germline (reference sequence). The CDR3 covers 12 residues. DNA for the CDR3: TGTGCCAGCAGCAAGAACAGAGACGAGCAGTACTTC. Translating it yields CASSKNRDEQYF.

This clonotype has a count of ten or more. This chain connects TRBV20-1 to TRBJ1-1, with a possible D match to TRBD1 (6 bases). Germline CDR1 and CDR2: DFQATT and SNEGSKA (reference sequence). The CDR3 consists of 15 residues. Trimming removed 0 bases at V and 1 base at J, with 12 bases between. The CDR3 here is CSARDPGRGNTEAFF. CDR3 bases: TGCAGTGCTAGAGACCCGGGCAGGGGGAACACTGAAGCTTTCTTT.

This clonotype was found many times. The chain employs TRBV7-8 and TRBJ2-5; TRBD2 matches at 10 bases. Trimming removed 2 bases from V and 3 bases from J; junction bases left unmatched: 12. The CDR3 is 18 residues long. The V gene's germline CDR1 is SGHVS and CDR2 FQNEAQ. CDR3 amino acids: CASSLNLAGELVEETQYF. CDR3 sequence (DNA): TGTGCCAGCAGCTTAAACCTAGCGGGGGAATTGGTAGAAGAGACCCAGTACTTC.

This clonotype was detected only a few times. The genes are TRBV4-3 and TRBJ2-3; 10 bases map to TRBD1. V was pared by 3 bases and J by 6 bases, with 3 bases of the junction left unmatched. There are 14 residues in the CDR3. Germline V gene data show CDR1 as LGHNA and CDR2 as YSLEER. The CDR3 DNA is TGCGCCAGCAGCCAGACAGGGGGCGCGGATACGCAGTATTTT. Its translation is CASSQTGGADTQYF.

The chain links TRBV7-3 to TRBJ2-7, with D perhaps matching TRBD1 or TRBD2 (5 bases each). V lost 2 bases to trimming and J lost 0 bases, with 8 bases between them. This CDR3 has 14 residues. Germline lookup yields CDR1 SGHTA and CDR2 FQGTGA. The CDR3 DNA follows: TGTGCCAGCAGCTTAGGGGGTACCTCCTACGAGCAGTACTTC. Translating gives CASSLGGTSYEQYF.

Many counts were recorded for this clonotype. V is TRBV7-2 and J is TRBJ2-1; D is undetermined. Trimming took off 3 bases at V and 0 bases at J, with 9 bases between the two ends. CDR1 is SGHTA, CDR2 FQGNSA, per germline. There are 15 residues in the CDR3. CDR3 in amino acids: CASSFASSSYNEQFF. The CDR3 bases are TGTGCCAGCAGCTTCGCTTCGAGCTCCTACAATGAGCAGTTCTTC.

This clonotype has at least ten counts. This chain joins TRBV5-1 and TRBJ1-4, with D possibly TRBD1 on 5 matching bases. The CDR3 has 15 residues. Trimming removed 0 bases from V and 7 bases from J, with 13 bases in between. From germline, CDR1 is SGHRS and CDR2 YFSETQ. The CDR3: CASSLEGTAVEKLFF. For the CDR3, the DNA is TGCGCCAGCAGCTTGGAAGGGACCGCCGTTGAAAAACTGTTTTTT. The entire variable domain, with the rest obtained from reference TRBV5-1 and TRBJ1-4, is as follows: KAGVTQTPRYLIKTRGQQVTLSCSPISGHRSVSWYQQTPGQGLQFLFEYFSETQRNKGNFPGRFSGRQFSNSRSEMNVSTLELGDSALYLCASSLEGTAVEKLFFGSGTQLSVL.

This chain uses TRBV5-5 with TRBJ2-3; 11 nucleotides line up with TRBD2. V was clipped by 4 bases and J by 3 bases; unmatched bases: 10. This CDR3 comprises 17 residues. CDR1 and CDR2 from the germline V gene are SGHKS and YYEKEE (reference sequence). The CDR3 loop is CASSLGQTSGSTDTQYF. Here the CDR3 DNA reads TGTGCCAGCAGCCTTGGACAAACTAGCGGGAGTACAGATACGCAGTATTTT.

This clonotype has ten or more counts. J is TRBJ2-7 and V is TRBV11-2; D gene unclear. Germline CDR1 is SGHAT and CDR2 is FQNNGV. The CDR3 has 16 amino acids. Between the trimmed V and J ends, which lost 0 bases and 7 bases, there was a span of 19 bases. CDR3 amino acids: CASSLELARKAGEQYF. The CDR3 region has the DNA TGTGCCAGCAGCTTAGAATTGGCACGAAAAGCCGGGGAGCAGTACTTC. Combining the CDR3 with reference TRBV11-2 and TRBJ2-7 gives the whole variable domain EAGVAQSPRYKIIEKRQSVAFWCNPISGHATLYWYQQILGQGPKLLIQFQNNGVVDDSQLPKDRFSAERLKGVDSTLKIQPAKLEDSAVYLCASSLELARKAGEQYFGPGTRLTVT.

The sample holds many counts of this clonotype. The chain combines TRBV12-3 or TRBV12-4 with TRBJ1-6; 8 nucleotides match TRBD1. The trim removed 5 bases at V and 7 bases at J, leaving 7 bases unmatched. The CDR3 runs to 15 residues. CDR3 sequence (DNA): TGTGCCAGCAGTCACCGGGACAGGCAAAATTCACCCCTCCACTTT. As protein: CASSHRDRQNSPLHF.

This clonotype appeared a few times. The chain joins TRBV29-1 to TRBJ2-7, with 11 bases lining up with TRBD2. Germline values: CDR1 SQVTM, CDR2 ANQGSEA. The junction had 3 bases not matched to a gene; V was cut back by 3 bases and J by 2 bases. This CDR3 is 14 amino acids long. The chain's CDR3 is CSVEASGGPYEQYF. CDR3 in DNA: TGCAGCGTTGAGGCTAGCGGGGGGCCCTACGAGCAGTACTTC.

This clonotype was counted many times. The chain couples TRBV7-2 to TRBJ1-1; D call uncertain. In germline, CDR1 is SGHTA, CDR2 FQGNSA. The CDR3 totals 15 residues. Trimming removed 2 bases at V and 2 bases at J, with 12 bases between. CDR3 protein: CASSLLGQDNTEAFF. In nucleotides, the CDR3 is TGTGCCAGCAGCTTATTAGGGCAAGACAACACTGAAGCTTTCTTT.

This clonotype was detected many times. The chain carries TRBV10-2 and TRBJ2-1; 11 bases agree with TRBD1. V shed 2 bases, J shed 11 bases, and the junction held 8 bases outside the gene matches. The length of the CDR3 is 15 residues. Germline CDR1 is WSHSY and CDR2 is SAAADI. CDR3 sequence reads: CASSEPGTGGWKQFF. The CDR3 DNA reads TGCGCCAGCAGTGAGCCCGGGACAGGGGGGTGGAAGCAGTTCTTC.